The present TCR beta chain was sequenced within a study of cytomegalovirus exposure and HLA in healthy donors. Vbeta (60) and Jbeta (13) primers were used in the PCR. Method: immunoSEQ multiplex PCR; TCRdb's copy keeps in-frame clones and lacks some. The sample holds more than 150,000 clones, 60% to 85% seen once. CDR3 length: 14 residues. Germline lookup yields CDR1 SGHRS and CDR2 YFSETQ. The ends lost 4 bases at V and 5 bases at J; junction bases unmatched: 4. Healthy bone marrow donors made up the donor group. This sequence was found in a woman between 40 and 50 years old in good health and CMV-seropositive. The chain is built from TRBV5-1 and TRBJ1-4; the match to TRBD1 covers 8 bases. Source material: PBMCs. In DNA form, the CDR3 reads TGCGCCAGCAGCCGCGGACAGGGAAATGAAAAACTGTTTTTT. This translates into CASSRGQGNEKLFF.